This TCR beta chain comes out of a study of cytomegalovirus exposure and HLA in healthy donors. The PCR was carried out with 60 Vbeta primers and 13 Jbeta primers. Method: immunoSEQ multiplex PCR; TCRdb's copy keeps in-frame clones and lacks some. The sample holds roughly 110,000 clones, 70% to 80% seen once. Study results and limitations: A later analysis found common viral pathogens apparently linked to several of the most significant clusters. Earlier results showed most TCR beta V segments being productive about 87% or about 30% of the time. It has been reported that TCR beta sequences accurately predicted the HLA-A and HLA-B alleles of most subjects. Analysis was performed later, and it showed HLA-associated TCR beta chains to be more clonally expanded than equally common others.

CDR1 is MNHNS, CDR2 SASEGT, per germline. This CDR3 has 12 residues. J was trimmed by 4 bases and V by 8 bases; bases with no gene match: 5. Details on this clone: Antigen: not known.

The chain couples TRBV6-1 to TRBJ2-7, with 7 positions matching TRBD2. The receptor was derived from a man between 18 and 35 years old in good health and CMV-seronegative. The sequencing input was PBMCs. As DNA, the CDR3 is TGTGCCAGCGGGGGGGTTACTTACGAGCAGTACTTC. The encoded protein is CASGGVTYEQYF.